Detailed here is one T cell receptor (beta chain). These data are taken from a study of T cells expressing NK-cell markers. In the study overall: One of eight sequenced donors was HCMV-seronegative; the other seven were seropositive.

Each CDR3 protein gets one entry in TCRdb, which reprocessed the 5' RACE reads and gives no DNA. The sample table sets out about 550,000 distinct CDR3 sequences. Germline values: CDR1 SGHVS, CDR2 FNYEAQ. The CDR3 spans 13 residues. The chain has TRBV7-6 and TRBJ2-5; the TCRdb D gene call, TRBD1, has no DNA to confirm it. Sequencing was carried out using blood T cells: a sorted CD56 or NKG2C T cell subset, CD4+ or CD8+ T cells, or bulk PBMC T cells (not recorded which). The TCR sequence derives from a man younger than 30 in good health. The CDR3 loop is CASSLDRDETQYF.